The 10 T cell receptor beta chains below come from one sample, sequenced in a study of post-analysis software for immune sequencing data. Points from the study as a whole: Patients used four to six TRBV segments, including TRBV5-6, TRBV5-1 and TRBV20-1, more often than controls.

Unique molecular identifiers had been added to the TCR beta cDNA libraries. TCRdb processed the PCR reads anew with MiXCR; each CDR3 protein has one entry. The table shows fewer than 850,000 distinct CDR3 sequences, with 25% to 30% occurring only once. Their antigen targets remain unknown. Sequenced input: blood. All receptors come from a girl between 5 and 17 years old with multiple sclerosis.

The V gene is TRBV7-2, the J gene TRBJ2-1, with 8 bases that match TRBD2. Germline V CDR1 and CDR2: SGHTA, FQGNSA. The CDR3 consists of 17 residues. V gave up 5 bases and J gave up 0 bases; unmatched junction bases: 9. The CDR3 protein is CASSPAGTRGSYNEQFF. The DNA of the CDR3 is TGTGCCAGCAGCCCAGCCGGGACTAGGGGCTCCTACAATGAGCAGTTCTTC. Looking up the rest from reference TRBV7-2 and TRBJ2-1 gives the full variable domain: GAGVSQSPSNKVTEKGKDVELRCDPISGHTALYWYRQSLGQGLEFLIYFQGNSAPDKSGLPSDRFSAERTGGSVSTLTIQRTQQEDSAVYLCASSPAGTRGSYNEQFFGPGTRLTVL.

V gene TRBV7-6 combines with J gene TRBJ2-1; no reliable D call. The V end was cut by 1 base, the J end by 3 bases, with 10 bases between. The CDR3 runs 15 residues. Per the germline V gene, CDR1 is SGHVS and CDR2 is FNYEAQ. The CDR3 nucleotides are TGTGCCAGCAGCTTAGAGGGCAGTATCTACAATGAGCAGTTCTTC. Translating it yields CASSLEGSIYNEQFF. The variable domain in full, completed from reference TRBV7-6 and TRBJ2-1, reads GAGVSQSPRYKVTKRGQDVALRCDPISGHVSLYWYRQALGQGPEFLTYFNYEAQQDKSGLPNDRFSAERPEGSISTLTIQRTEQRDSAMYRCASSLEGSIYNEQFFGPGTRLTVL.

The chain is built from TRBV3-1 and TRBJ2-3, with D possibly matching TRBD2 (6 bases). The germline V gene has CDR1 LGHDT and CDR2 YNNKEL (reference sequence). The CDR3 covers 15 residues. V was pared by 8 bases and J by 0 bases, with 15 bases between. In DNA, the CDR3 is TGTGCCAGCGGCCGGCGGGGCCCTAGCACAGATACGCAGTATTTT. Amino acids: CASGRRGPSTDTQYF.

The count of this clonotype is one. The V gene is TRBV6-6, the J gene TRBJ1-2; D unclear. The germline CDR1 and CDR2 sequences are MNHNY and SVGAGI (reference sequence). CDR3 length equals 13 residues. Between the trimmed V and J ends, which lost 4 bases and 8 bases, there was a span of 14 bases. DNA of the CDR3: TGTGCCAGCAGTTCGACCCTGGACCCAGGCTACACCTTC. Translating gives CASSSTLDPGYTF.

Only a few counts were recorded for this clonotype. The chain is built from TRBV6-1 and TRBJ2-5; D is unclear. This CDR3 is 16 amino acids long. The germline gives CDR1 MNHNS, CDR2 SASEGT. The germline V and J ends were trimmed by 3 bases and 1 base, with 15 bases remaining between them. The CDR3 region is CASSDDGKEFQETQYF. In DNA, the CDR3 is TGTGCCAGCAGTGATGATGGAAAAGAATTCCAAGAGACCCAGTACTTC.

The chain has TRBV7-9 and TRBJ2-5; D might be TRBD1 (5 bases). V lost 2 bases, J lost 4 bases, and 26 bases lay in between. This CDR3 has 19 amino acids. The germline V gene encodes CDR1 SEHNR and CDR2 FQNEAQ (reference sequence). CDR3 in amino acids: CASSLCWGIPCRAGETQYF. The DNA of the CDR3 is TGTGCCAGCAGCTTATGCTGGGGAATCCCATGCAGGGCAGGAGAGACCCAGTACTTC. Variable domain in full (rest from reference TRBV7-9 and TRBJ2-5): DTGVSQNPRHKITKRGQNVTFRCDPISEHNRLYWYRQTLGQGPEFLTYFQNEAQLEKSRLLSDRFSAERPKGSFSTLEIQRTEQGDSAMYLCASSLCWGIPCRAGETQYFGPGTRLLVL.

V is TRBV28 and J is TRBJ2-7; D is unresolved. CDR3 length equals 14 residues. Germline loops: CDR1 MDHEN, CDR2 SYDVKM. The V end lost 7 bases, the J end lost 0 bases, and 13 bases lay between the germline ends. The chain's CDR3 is CASTFRHRSYEQYF. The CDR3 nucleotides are TGTGCCAGCACTTTTCGGCATCGCTCCTACGAGCAGTACTTC.

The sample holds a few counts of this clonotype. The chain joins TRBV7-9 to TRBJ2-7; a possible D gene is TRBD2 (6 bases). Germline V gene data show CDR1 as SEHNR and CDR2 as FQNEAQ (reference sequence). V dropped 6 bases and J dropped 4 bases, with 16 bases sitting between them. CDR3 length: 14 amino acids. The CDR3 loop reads CASSLHGGLYEQYF. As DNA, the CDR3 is TGTGCCAGCAGTCTTCATGGAGGGCTATACGAGCAGTACTTC. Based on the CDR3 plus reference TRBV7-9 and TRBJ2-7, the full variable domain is DTGVSQNPRHKITKRGQNVTFRCDPISEHNRLYWYRQTLGQGPEFLTYFQNEAQLEKSRLLSDRFSAERPKGSFSTLEIQRTEQGDSAMYLCASSLHGGLYEQYFGPGTRLTVT.

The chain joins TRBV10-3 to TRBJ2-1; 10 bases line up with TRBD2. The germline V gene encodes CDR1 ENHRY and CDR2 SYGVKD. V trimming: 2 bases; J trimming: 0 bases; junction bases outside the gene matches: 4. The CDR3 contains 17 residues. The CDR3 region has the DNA TGTGCCATCAGTGAGAGTAGCGGGGGGACCTCCTACAATGAGCAGTTCTTC. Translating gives CAISESSGGTSYNEQFF.

DNA for the CDR3: TGCAGCGGCTCCGGGGGGTTGCGAGCTTTCTTT. Translated: CSGSGGLRAFF. The chain recombines TRBV29-1 with TRBJ1-1; a possible D gene is TRBD1 (5 bases). The length of the CDR3 is 11 residues. CDR1 and CDR2 (germline): SQVTM, ANQGSEA. Trimming took off 7 bases at V and 10 bases at J, with 16 bases between the two ends.